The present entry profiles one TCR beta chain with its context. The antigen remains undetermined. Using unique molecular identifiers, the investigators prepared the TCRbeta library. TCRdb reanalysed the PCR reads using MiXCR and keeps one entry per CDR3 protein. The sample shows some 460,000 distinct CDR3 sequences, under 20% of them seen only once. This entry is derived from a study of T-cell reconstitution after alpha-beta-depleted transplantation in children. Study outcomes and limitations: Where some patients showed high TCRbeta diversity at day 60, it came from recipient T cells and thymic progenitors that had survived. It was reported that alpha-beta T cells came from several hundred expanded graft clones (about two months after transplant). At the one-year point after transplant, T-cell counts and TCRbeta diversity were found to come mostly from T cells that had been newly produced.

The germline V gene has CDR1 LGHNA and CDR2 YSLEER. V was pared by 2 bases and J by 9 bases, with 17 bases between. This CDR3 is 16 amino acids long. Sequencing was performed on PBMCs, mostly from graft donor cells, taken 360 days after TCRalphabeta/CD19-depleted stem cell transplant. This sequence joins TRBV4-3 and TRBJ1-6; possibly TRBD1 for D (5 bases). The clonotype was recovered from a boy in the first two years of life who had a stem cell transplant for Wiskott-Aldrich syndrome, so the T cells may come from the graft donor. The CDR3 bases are TGCGCCAGCAGCCAACTTCCAGGGACCGACCTTTCACCCCTCCACTTT. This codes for CASSQLPGTDLSPLHF.